Each of the 23 T cell receptor beta chains below was sequenced from the same sample in a study of T-cell memory formation after mild COVID-19. From the 5' RACE reads, TCRdb called clonotypes with MiXCR, one entry per CDR3 protein. The sample includes a few hundred thousand distinct CDR3 sequences, 20% to 25% of them seen just once. Sequencing was done on a sample of PBMCs or a T cell subset sorted from them (not recorded which). The receptors derive from a man younger than 30 who had mild COVID-19 (a few samples of this study predate the infection). Cell type and time point are not known.

This clonotype was seen a handful of times. J is TRBJ2-3 and V is TRBV27, with TRBD2 as a possible D gene (6 bases). This CDR3 is 15 amino acids long. Germline CDR1 and CDR2: MNHEY and SMNVEV (reference sequence). Trimming left V 6 bases short and J 4 bases short, with 17 bases between. For the CDR3, the DNA is TGTGCCAGCAGCGCGGGATTAGGAAGGTCAGATACGCAGTATTTT. Its translation is CASSAGLGRSDTQYF.

The rearrangement joins TRBV7-3 to TRBJ2-2, with D perhaps TRBD1 (6 bases). V was cut by 4 bases and J by 1 base, with 13 bases left in between. The CDR3 consists of 16 residues. In germline, CDR1 is SGHTA, CDR2 FQGTGA. The CDR3 reads CASSSTGHLNTGELFF. The CDR3 DNA follows: TGTGCCAGCAGCTCAACGGGACACTTGAACACCGGGGAGCTGTTTTTT.

This clonotype has more than one count but fewer than ten. The J gene is TRBJ1-2, the V gene TRBV5-1; D is uncertain. The CDR3 runs to 14 residues. Trimming shortened V by 4 bases and J by 8 bases, and 18 bases separated the two germline ends. Germline CDR1 is SGHRS and CDR2 is YFSETQ. This chain's CDR3 is CASSPTLAGYGYTF. The CDR3 DNA is TGCGCCAGCAGCCCGACCTTGGCCGGGTACGGCTACACCTTC.

The chain carries TRBV10-3 and TRBJ1-2; D remains unclear. The V end was cut by 3 bases, the J end by 1 base, with 3 bases between. This CDR3 contains 12 residues. Germline assignment: CDR1 ENHRY and CDR2 SYGVKD. The CDR3 DNA is TGTGCCATCAGTGAAAATAACTATGGCTACACCTTC. Translating gives CAISENNYGYTF.

This clonotype was seen more than once but under ten times. The rearrangement joins TRBV6-6 to TRBJ2-3; 10 positions agree with TRBD2. The CDR3 loop spans 18 amino acids. The germline gives CDR1 MNHNY, CDR2 SVGAGI (reference sequence). V lost 6 bases to trimming and J lost 6 bases; unmatched junction nucleotides: 18. The CDR3 region is CASSYRLAGAAQGDTQYF. The DNA of the CDR3 is TGTGCCAGCAGCTACCGGCTAGCGGGGGCCGCCCAAGGCGATACGCAGTATTTT.

The chain couples TRBV5-6 to TRBJ2-3, with a weak D call TRBD1 (5 bases). The CDR3 loop spans 15 amino acids. With 4 bases removed from V and 2 bases from J, the gap between germline ends came to 14 bases. In germline, CDR1 is SGHDT, CDR2 YYEEEE. In DNA, the CDR3 is TGTGCCAGCAGCGCCTCGACAGCTTACACAGATACGCAGTATTTT. This sequence encodes CASSASTAYTDTQYF.

This sequence joins TRBV24-1 and TRBJ1-1, with 9 bases lining up with TRBD1. V shed 4 bases and J 0 bases; nucleotides not matched to a gene: 5. The CDR3 totals 16 residues. Per germline, CDR1 KGHDR and CDR2 SFDVKD. The CDR3, as DNA: TGTGCCACCAGTGACTCGGGACAGGGATTGAACACTGAAGCTTTCTTT. Translation: CATSDSGQGLNTEAFF.

The table lists this clonotype with a few counts. CDR3 residues: CASSAGTEAYEQYV. CDR3 nucleotide sequence: TGTGCCAGCAGTGCCGGGACTGAAGCCTACGAGCAGTACGTC. The rearrangement joins TRBV7-9 to TRBJ2-7; weak D call: TRBD2 (6 bases). V was trimmed by 6 bases and J by 2 bases, leaving 14 bases between them. CDR3 size: 14 residues. Germline CDR1 SEHNR, CDR2 FQNEAQ (reference sequence).

Only a few counts were recorded for this clonotype. The chain links TRBV10-1 to TRBJ2-5, with a weak D call TRBD2 (5 bases). There are 14 residues in the CDR3. V lost 3 bases to trimming and J lost 5 bases, with 13 bases between them. Germline V CDR1 and CDR2: WNHNN, SYGVQD (reference sequence). DNA of the CDR3: TGCGCCAGCAGTGAATCGGGGATCAGGGAGACCCAGTACTTC. Its protein is CASSESGIRETQYF.

This chain links TRBV6-5 with TRBJ1-5, with D perhaps TRBD1 (6 bases). Germline V gene lookup returns CDR1 MNHEY and CDR2 SVGAGI. V was cut by 6 bases and J by 0 bases, with 12 bases left in between. The CDR3 has 15 residues. CDR3 loop: CASSFDRNSNQPQHF. The CDR3 bases are TGTGCCAGCAGCTTCGACAGGAATAGCAATCAGCCCCAGCATTTT.

The V call is TRBV3-1, the J call TRBJ2-2; D might be TRBD1 or TRBD2, each matching 5 bases. In germline, CDR1 is LGHDT, CDR2 YNNKEL (reference sequence). Trimming stripped 4 bases from V and 5 bases from J, with 14 bases between. This CDR3 spans 15 amino acids. In nucleotides, the CDR3 is TGTGCCAGCAGCCCCGCCGGGACCTCAACCGGGGAGCTGTTTTTT. Protein product: CASSPAGTSTGELFF.

There are a few counts of this clonotype. V and J are TRBV28 and TRBJ2-3; D is unclear. V was clipped by 2 bases and J by 0 bases, with 9 bases between them. Per the germline V gene, CDR1 is MDHEN and CDR2 is SYDVKM. This CDR3 spans 15 amino acids. Here the CDR3 DNA reads TGTGCCAGCAGTTTAGGCGGACCTAGCACAGATACGCAGTATTTT. Translation: CASSLGGPSTDTQYF. Complete variable domain (other parts from reference TRBV28 and TRBJ2-3): DVKVTQSSRYLVKRTGEKVFLECVQDMDHENMFWYRQDPGLGLRLIYFSYDVKMKEKGDIPEGYSVSREKKERFSLILESASTNQTSMYLCASSLGGPSTDTQYFGPGTRLTVL.

The rearrangement joins TRBV7-2 to TRBJ2-1; TRBD2 aligns across 10 bases. Germline-derived CDR1 and CDR2 are SGHTA and FQGNSA. With 4 bases clipped from V and 3 bases from J, the junction kept 6 bases outside the gene matches. This CDR3 has 16 residues. The CDR3, as DNA: TGTGCCAGCAGCTACCTAGCGGGGGTTATCTACAATGAGCAGTTCTTC. Protein: CASSYLAGVIYNEQFF. Full variable domain (outside the CDR3, taken from reference TRBV7-2 and TRBJ2-1): GAGVSQSPSNKVTEKGKDVELRCDPISGHTALYWYRQSLGQGLEFLIYFQGNSAPDKSGLPSDRFSAERTGGSVSTLTIQRTQQEDSAVYLCASSYLAGVIYNEQFFGPGTRLTVL.

Only one count was recorded for this clonotype. This chain joins TRBV5-4 and TRBJ2-1; the D call may be TRBD1 or TRBD2 (5 bases each). Germline lookup yields CDR1 SGHNT and CDR2 YYREEE (reference sequence). This CDR3 contains 13 residues. Trimming stripped 0 bases from V and 9 bases from J, with 10 bases between. For the CDR3, the DNA is TGTGCCAGCAGCTTGGACGAGGGACGTGAGCAGTTCTTC. Translated: CASSLDEGREQFF. Based on the CDR3 plus reference TRBV5-4 and TRBJ2-1, the full variable domain is ETGVTQSPTHLIKTRGQQVTLRCSSQSGHNTVSWYQQALGQGPQFIFQYYREEENGRGNFPPRFSGLQFPNYSSELNVNALELDDSALYLCASSLDEGREQFFGPGTRLTVL.

The CDR3 nucleotides read TGTGCCAGCAGTCGTAGCTGGGTTAGCTCTGGAAACACCATATATTTT. Translation gives CASSRSWVSSGNTIYF. The chain joins TRBV7-2 to TRBJ1-3, with unresolved D. This CDR3 region has 16 residues. CDR1 and CDR2 from the germline V gene are SGHTA and FQGNSA. V gave up 6 bases and J gave up 0 bases, with 15 bases separating them. Together with reference TRBV7-2 and TRBJ1-3, the CDR3 gives the full variable domain: GAGVSQSPSNKVTEKGKDVELRCDPISGHTALYWYRQSLGQGLEFLIYFQGNSAPDKSGLPSDRFSAERTGGSVSTLTIQRTQQEDSAVYLCASSRSWVSSGNTIYFGEGSWLTVV.

J is TRBJ2-2 and V is TRBV10-1; TRBD2 matches at 11 bases. V was clipped by 1 base and J by 1 base; unmatched bases: 2. Germline V gene data show CDR1 as WNHNN and CDR2 as SYGVQD (reference sequence). The CDR3 length is 17 residues. The CDR3 reads CASSEFGLAGNTGELFF. CDR3 DNA sequence: TGCGCCAGCAGTGAGTTTGGACTAGCGGGGAACACCGGGGAGCTGTTTTTT.

CDR3 sequence: CSASPPGANVLTF. The CDR3 coding sequence is TGCAGTGCGAGCCCTCCTGGGGCCAACGTCCTGACTTTC. The chain links TRBV20-1 to TRBJ2-6, with no clear D. In germline, CDR1 is DFQATT, CDR2 SNEGSKA (reference sequence). The germline V and J ends were trimmed by 6 bases and 2 bases, with 8 bases remaining between them. The CDR3 runs to 13 residues.

This clonotype has ten or more counts. The genes are TRBV4-2 and TRBJ1-6, with 11 positions matching TRBD1. The CDR3 consists of 16 residues. CDR1 is LGHNA, CDR2 YNFKEQ, per germline. Losses at the gene ends were 0 bases for V and 9 bases for J; bases not matched to a gene: 4. This CDR3 reads CASSQDRGTGGSPLHF. The CDR3 DNA reads as TGTGCCAGCAGCCAAGATCGGGGGACAGGGGGTTCACCCCTCCACTTT.

In its sample, this clonotype was seen a few times. The rearrangement joins TRBV18 to TRBJ2-3; 8 positions agree with TRBD2. The CDR3 sequence is 15 residues long. V shed 3 bases and J 6 bases; nucleotides not matched to a gene: 8. The germline V gene has CDR1 KGHSH and CDR2 LQKENI. Here the CDR3 reads CASSPLTSAGDTQYF. The CDR3 DNA is TGTGCCAGCTCACCTCTGACTAGCGCGGGGGATACGCAGTATTTT.

This clonotype has a count of ten or more. The chain carries TRBV4-2 and TRBJ2-2, with D hard to call. Germline CDR1 LGHNA, CDR2 YNFKEQ. The CDR3 runs 12 residues. Trimming removed 0 bases at V and 7 bases at J, with 3 bases between. CDR3 in DNA: TGTGCCAGCAGCCAAGACTACGGGGAGCTGTTTTTT. This codes for CASSQDYGELFF.

This clonotype showed up just once. DNA of the CDR3: TGTGCCAGCAGTTATATTATGCCGGGCTACACCTTC. Translating gives CASSYIMPGYTF. The gene calls are TRBV2 and TRBJ1-2, with unresolved D. The CDR3 is 12 residues long. V dropped 5 bases and J dropped 8 bases, with 12 bases sitting between them. Germline lookup yields CDR1 SNHLY and CDR2 FYNNEI.

There are a few counts of this clonotype. This sequence joins TRBV11-3 and TRBJ2-5, with D perhaps TRBD1 (5 bases). CDR1 is SGHNT and CDR2 is YENEEA in the germline V gene. Trimming stripped 0 bases from V and 5 bases from J, with 16 bases between. There are 16 residues in the CDR3. The CDR3 protein is CASSLDRPGPGETQYF. The CDR3 region has the DNA TGTGCCAGCAGCTTAGATCGCCCGGGCCCAGGGGAGACCCAGTACTTC.

This clonotype has only a few counts. The J gene is TRBJ1-2, the V gene TRBV5-5; D call uncertain. The V end lost 1 base, the J end lost 8 bases, and 15 bases lay between the germline ends. CDR3 length: 14 residues. Germline V lookup: CDR1 SGHKS, CDR2 YYEKEE (reference sequence). The CDR3, as DNA: TGTGCCAGCAGCTTGCAGGACGGAGCGTTGGGCTACACCTTC. It codes for CASSLQDGALGYTF.